These 23 T cell receptor beta chains share one sample of origin, sequenced in a study of blood T cell repertoires in COVID-19 (dated by TCRdb to the early 2020s). The library was generated by the immunoSEQ multiplex PCR assay. TCRdb limited this immuneACCESS table to in-frame rearrangements with V and J called. A share of clones is missing; checked studies link under half to unresolved V genes, and the rest is unexplained. This sample gives over 300,000 clones in total; nearly 90% of them show up just once. The ten most abundant clones make up approximately 5.2% of the sample. The specimen was PBMCs or T cells enriched from blood (not recorded which). The receptors come from a woman aged 25 to 39 who had recovered from COVID-19.

The rearrangement uses TRBV19 and TRBJ1-5, with D tentatively TRBD1 (5 bases). Germline lookup yields CDR1 LNHDA and CDR2 SQIVND (reference sequence). The CDR3 is made up of 16 amino acids. The V end was cut by 5 bases, the J end by 0 bases, with 14 bases between. The CDR3 sequence: CASSFTGVYSNQPQHF. In nucleotides, the CDR3 is TGTGCCAGTAGTTTTACAGGAGTCTATAGCAATCAGCCCCAGCATTTT.

V gene TRBV7-6 combines with J gene TRBJ1-1; 7 bases map to TRBD1. Germline lookup yields CDR1 SGHVS and CDR2 FNYEAQ. Germline trimming cut 5 bases from V and 1 base from J; bases unmatched to any gene: 7. This CDR3 spans 15 amino acids. In nucleotides, the CDR3 is TGTGCCAGCAGCGCTCGGGACAGACAGAACACTGAAGCTTTCTTT. It yields the protein CASSARDRQNTEAFF.

The chain uses TRBV5-4 and TRBJ2-5; 8 bases match TRBD2. V lost 5 bases to trimming and J lost 2 bases; unmatched junction nucleotides: 8. Germline CDR1 reads SGHNT; CDR2 reads YYREEE (reference sequence). The CDR3 length is 15 residues. The CDR3 here is CASSSGGALQETQYF. CDR3 in DNA: TGTGCCAGCAGTTCGGGGGGGGCCCTACAAGAGACCCAGTACTTC.

The rearrangement links TRBV19 to TRBJ2-7; possibly TRBD1 for D (5 bases). This CDR3 is 15 amino acids long. Germline CDR1 is LNHDA and CDR2 is SQIVND (reference sequence). V was cut by 5 bases and J by 5 bases, with 19 bases left in between. Written as DNA, the CDR3 is TGTGCCAGTAGTCTTTCCCAGGGATCTGGGGACGAGCAGTACTTC. Protein: CASSLSQGSGDEQYF. The complete variable domain, with remaining parts taken from reference TRBV19 and TRBJ2-7, reads DGGITQSPKYLFRKEGQNVTLSCEQNLNHDAMYWYRQDPGQGLRLIYYSQIVNDFQKGDIAEGYSVSREKKESFPLTVTSAQKNPTAFYLCASSLSQGSGDEQYFGPGTRLTVT.

The CDR3 protein is CASSLGTGLDEQYF. For the CDR3, the DNA is TGTGCCAGCAGTTTAGGGACAGGGTTGGACGAGCAGTACTTC. V usage is TRBV27 and J usage is TRBJ2-7; TRBD1 agrees at 9 bases. V shed 2 bases, J shed 5 bases, and the junction held 4 bases outside the gene matches. CDR1 is MNHEY and CDR2 is SMNVEV in the germline V gene (reference sequence). The CDR3 sequence is 14 residues long.

The J gene is TRBJ1-1, the V gene TRBV7-2; possibly TRBD1 for D (6 bases). CDR3 length equals 15 residues. The germline CDR1 and CDR2 sequences are SGHTA and FQGNSA. The V end was cut by 1 base, the J end by 5 bases, with 14 bases between. CDR3 amino acids: CASSLDGRGGTEAFF. The DNA for the CDR3 is TGTGCCAGCAGCTTAGATGGCAGGGGAGGGACTGAAGCTTTCTTT.

The rearrangement joins TRBV9 to TRBJ2-7; TRBD1 matches at 8 bases. The germline gives CDR1 SGDLS, CDR2 YYNGEE. The CDR3 is 13 residues long. With 4 bases clipped from V and 5 bases from J, the junction kept 5 bases outside the gene matches. CDR3 protein: CASSRTGPNEQYF. The DNA for the CDR3 is TGTGCCAGCAGCCGGACAGGGCCCAACGAGCAGTACTTC.

The chain combines TRBV2 with TRBJ1-5; D is possibly TRBD1 (6 bases). This CDR3 region has 15 residues. Germline V gives CDR1 SNHLY, CDR2 FYNNEI. Trimming took 6 bases from V and 1 from J, leaving 13 bases between them. CDR3 region: CASRGGRGSNQPQHF. DNA for the CDR3: TGTGCCAGCAGGGGGGGGCGCGGAAGCAATCAGCCCCAGCATTTT.

The chain combines TRBV7-8 with TRBJ1-1; D possibly corresponds to TRBD1 (5 bases). V was shortened by 3 bases and J by 7 bases, with 18 bases between the two germline ends. The CDR3 has 15 amino acids. CDR1 is SGHVS and CDR2 is FQNEAQ in the germline V gene. The CDR3 spells CASSFGGDGIGEAFF. The CDR3, as DNA: TGTGCCAGCAGCTTCGGGGGTGATGGGATTGGTGAAGCTTTCTTT.

The chain combines TRBV30 with TRBJ1-1; 8 bases are a match to TRBD1. The CDR3 is made up of 13 amino acids. CDR1 and CDR2 (germline): GTSNPN, SVGIG (reference sequence). V was pared by 2 bases and J by 5 bases, with 4 bases of the junction left unmatched. The CDR3, as DNA: TGTGCCTGGAGTCAGGGGGCGTGGACTGAAGCTTTCTTT. Amino acid sequence: CAWSQGAWTEAFF.

The chain joins TRBV29-1 to TRBJ2-1, with TRBD2 as a possible D gene (5 bases). V was clipped by 7 bases and J by 0 bases, with 10 bases between them. CDR3 length: 13 amino acids. Per germline, CDR1 SQVTM and CDR2 ANQGSEA. The CDR3 DNA is TGCAGCGGCAAAGGGAGCTCCTACAATGAGCAGTTCTTC. This gives the protein CSGKGSSYNEQFF.

This clone was seen a few times. The rearrangement links TRBV6-2 or TRBV6-3 to TRBJ2-2; perhaps TRBD2 as D (5 bases). V lost 5 bases to trimming and J lost 7 bases, with 17 bases between them. The CDR3 length is 15 residues. Germline CDR1 is MNHEY and CDR2 is SVGEGT. In DNA, the CDR3 is TGTGCCAGCAGTAGCCGTCACGGGGAATACGGGGAGCTGTTTTTT. It translates to CASSSRHGEYGELFF.

The rearrangement links TRBV2 to TRBJ2-5, with TRBD1 matching 9 bases. This CDR3 is built from 14 residues. J lost 2 bases, V lost 10 bases, and 8 bases had no gene match. Germline-derived CDR1 and CDR2 are SNHLY and FYNNEI. The CDR3 nucleotides read TGTGCCACCCTGACCGGGACAGGGCAAGAGACCCAGTACTTC. Its protein is CATLTGTGQETQYF.

The genes are TRBV19 and TRBJ1-5, with a weak D call TRBD1 (6 bases). From germline, CDR1 is LNHDA and CDR2 SQIVND (reference sequence). The V and J ends lost 2 bases and 5 bases respectively, with 10 bases between them. The CDR3 has 14 residues. The CDR3 is CASSIQGTHQPQHF. DNA for the CDR3: TGTGCCAGTAGTATACAGGGGACCCATCAGCCCCAGCATTTT. The full variable domain, with the rest looked up from reference TRBV19 and TRBJ1-5, is DGGITQSPKYLFRKEGQNVTLSCEQNLNHDAMYWYRQDPGQGLRLIYYSQIVNDFQKGDIAEGYSVSREKKESFPLTVTSAQKNPTAFYLCASSIQGTHQPQHFGDGTRLSIL.

A note on this clone: Other nucleotide sequences from this sample produce the same CDR3. The chain joins TRBV5-1 to TRBJ2-7; D gene uncertain. V shed 0 bases and J shed 0 bases, with 4 bases lying between them. CDR1 is SGHRS, CDR2 YFSETQ, per germline. CDR3 size: 13 residues. The CDR3 protein is CASSLDTSYEQYF. CDR3 sequence (DNA): TGCGCCAGCAGCTTGGACACCTCCTACGAGCAGTACTTC.

The V call is TRBV5-6, the J call TRBJ1-6; TRBD1 agrees at 9 bases. The J segment lost 9 bases and the V segment lost 4 bases, leaving 5 bases of the junction unmatched. The germline CDR1 and CDR2 sequences are SGHDT and YYEEEE. The CDR3 runs 14 residues. CDR3 amino acids: CASSPGQGFSPLHF. The CDR3 DNA sequence: TGTGCCAGCAGCCCGGGACAGGGCTTTTCACCCCTCCACTTT.

The chain joins TRBV5-6 to TRBJ1-2; D is undetermined. This CDR3 spans 14 amino acids. The V gene lost 1 base and the J gene lost 0 bases, with 7 bases spanning the gap. The V gene's germline CDR1 is SGHDT and CDR2 YYEEEE. The CDR3: CASSLRETNYGYTF. The CDR3 DNA reads TGTGCCAGCAGCTTGAGGGAGACTAACTATGGCTACACCTTC.

This clone was seen a few times. The chain couples TRBV5-1 to TRBJ1-1, with 7 bases matching TRBD1. The CDR3 spans 17 residues. J gave up 4 bases and V 4 bases, and 16 bases lay outside the gene matches. Germline lookup yields CDR1 SGHRS and CDR2 YFSETQ. The CDR3 bases are TGCGCCAGCAGCCCCCGAGGAAGTACAGGGGCGGTCACTGAAGCTTTCTTT. It encodes CASSPRGSTGAVTEAFF.

This sequence joins TRBV29-1 and TRBJ1-5; 7 positions agree with TRBD1. CDR1 and CDR2 (germline): SQVTM, ANQGSEA. Trimming at V came to 7 bases and at J to 3 bases, leaving 6 bases not matched to a gene. The CDR3 is made up of 13 amino acids. CDR3 sequence: CSAAGQYNQPQHF. The CDR3 coding sequence is TGCAGCGCCGCGGGACAGTACAATCAGCCCCAGCATTTT. The full variable domain, rest sourced from reference TRBV29-1 and TRBJ1-5, is SAVISQKPSRDICQRGTSLTIQCQVDSQVTMMFWYRQQPGQSLTLIATANQGSEATYESGFVIDKFPISRPNLTFSTLTVSNMSPEDSSIYLCSAAGQYNQPQHFGDGTRLSIL.

The rearrangement uses TRBV12-3 or TRBV12-4 and TRBJ1-3; D unclear. The CDR3 extends over 13 amino acids. The germline V and J ends were trimmed by 3 bases and 5 bases, with 8 bases remaining between them. CDR3 in DNA: TGTGCCAGCAGTTTTTACTCGAGAAACACCATATATTTT. It encodes CASSFYSRNTIYF.

The V gene is TRBV2, the J gene TRBJ2-7; 8 bases map to TRBD2. Germline lookup yields CDR1 SNHLY and CDR2 FYNNEI. The CDR3 is made up of 13 amino acids. With V trimmed by 7 bases and J by 2 bases, 4 bases remained unmatched. The CDR3 protein is CASKTRGAYEQYF. The DNA for the CDR3 is TGTGCCAGCAAAACGCGGGGGGCCTACGAGCAGTACTTC.

The chain joins TRBV7-2 to TRBJ1-6, with 7 positions matching TRBD1. Germline loops: CDR1 SGHTA, CDR2 FQGNSA. The CDR3 has 13 residues. Losses at the gene ends were 5 bases for V and 10 bases for J; bases not matched to a gene: 5. The CDR3 loop is CASSLQGYSPLHF. The CDR3 coding sequence is TGTGCCAGCAGCCTACAGGGGTACTCACCCCTCCACTTT. Together with reference TRBV7-2 and TRBJ1-6, the CDR3 gives the full variable domain: GAGVSQSPSNKVTEKGKDVELRCDPISGHTALYWYRQSLGQGLEFLIYFQGNSAPDKSGLPSDRFSAERTGGSVSTLTIQRTQQEDSAVYLCASSLQGYSPLHFGNGTRLTVT.

The CDR3 protein is CASSQDGRTDSGNTIYF. The CDR3 DNA is TGCGCCAGCAGCCAAGATGGGAGGACGGACTCTGGAAACACCATATATTTT. V gene TRBV4-1 combines with J gene TRBJ1-3, with D unclear. V was shortened by 0 bases and J by 0 bases, with 12 bases between the two germline ends. The CDR3 contains 17 residues. The germline V gene has CDR1 MGHRA and CDR2 YSYEKL.